This T cell receptor beta chain was sequenced for a study of tumor and adjacent non-tumor tissue in lung cancer (dated by TCRdb to the late 2010s). The study in broad terms: By cancer type, the cohort comprised some 13 adenocarcinoma patients, a couple of squamous cell carcinoma patients and 1 small cell lung cancer patient. The approximately 15 patients were aged roughly 31 to 80 years, included roughly ten men and 5 women, and had TNM stage I to III disease. A total of approximately 120,000,000 productive TCRbeta reads were generated by sequencing, corresponding to an average of around 4 million reads per sample. The study compared bulk TCRbeta repertoires from lung tumor tissue and matched distant non-tumor lung tissue of some 14 lung cancer patients. About 30 paired specimens, one tumor and one normal lung sample per patient, were profiled by TCRbeta CDR3 sequencing.

RNA was isolated from bulk unsorted tissue, and RNA quality was assessed with a NanoDrop ND-1000 and an Agilent 2100. Distant non-tumor tissue taken more than 3 cm from the tumor edge was used as the normal lung sample. Newly diagnosed lung cancer patients without prior chemotherapy who had been admitted for thoracic surgery in China between August and November 2014 were enrolled as donors. The study excluded patients who had received radiotherapy or chemotherapy before or who had another cancer at the same time. Pieces of surgical tissue measuring roughly 1-2.1 cm3 were kept in RNAlater solution and held at -80 degrees C until needed. Broader findings and caveats from the paper: Tumor tissue showed significantly greater TCR diversity (inverse Simpson) than normal lung tissue (about 400 vs 180, P = 0.0075, Mann-Whitney U test). With only about 16 patients in the cohort, the authors noted that larger samples and more detailed clinical data are needed. The top 100 clones made up a significantly larger cumulative share of the repertoire in normal lung than in tumor tissue. Neither the sequencing platform nor unique molecular identifiers are mentioned in the methods. TCR diversity was significantly higher in younger patients, and higher tumor TCR diversity was associated with shorter overall and disease-free survival. Peripheral blood was not sequenced, so blood TCRbeta repertoires in these lung cancer patients were not examined.

A word on this clonotype: It has no known antigen specificity. This may be a read error: a much more frequent sequence differs by one nucleotide.

The receptor library was made with multiplex PCR. The sequencer was an Illumina HiSeq 2500. Following protocols modified from ARM-PCR, the researchers constructed TCRbeta libraries through three rounds of nested PCR with primers (Table S4). Before sequencing, PCR products of 200-500 bp were cut from the gel and purified using the QIAquick gel extraction kit. As for the authors' bioinformatics: Reads were cleaned using Trimmomatic, were merged into complete CDR3 sequences using FLASH, and were assigned to V(D)J germline segments using MiTCR. VDJtools was used to compute clonal diversity as the inverse Simpson's index. In-frame sequences lacking a premature stop codon were counted as productive reads. TCRdb applied fastp at Q25 and MiXCR to the public reads, then kept only in-frame beta chains. Each CDR3 protein appears once, grouped with its most common genes and DNA. The V and J calls and clone size come from TCRdb's table, not from the authors' own analysis. A total of roughly 90,000 distinct CDR3 sequences appear in this sample, under 80% of them only once. The biggest ten clones account for 20% to 25% of the sample.

The sample was distant non-tumor lung tissue. This receptor was obtained from a woman aged 45-65 years with non-small cell lung cancer.

The CDR3 reads as follows: CASIPLDPWGYNEQFF. The bases are TGTGCCAGCATCCCGCTGGATCCCTGGGGCTACAATGAGCAGTTCTTC. Recombination connected TRBV28 to TRBJ2-1, with the D gene not clear enough to name. Taken from the germline V gene, the CDR1 and CDR2 loops are MDHEN and SYDVKM. V loses 7 bases of germline sequence and J loses 3 bases, and the interval between the two ends is 19 bases. Spanning cysteine to phenylalanine, the CDR3 consists of 16 amino acids. The CDR3 DNA has 48 bases and is translated from base 1.